This entry describes one T cell receptor beta chain. Its antigen is undetermined. Its ends do not fully match the called genes, so a read error is possible. This entry is derived from a study of tumour-infiltrating T cells in Burkitt lymphoma. As for the study in general: This cohort included all epidemiological subtypes of Burkitt lymphoma. Repertoire clonality predicted overall and progression-free survival. Overall study findings and caveats: Public clonotypes, several, appeared across numerous Burkitt lymphoma patients.

Measured with immunoSEQ multiplex PCR; TCRdb has only the in-frame clones, and not every one. The table has approximately 46,000 clones, around 30% seen once. Germline CDR1 SEHNR, CDR2 FQNEAQ (reference sequence). This CDR3 region has 11 residues. Source material: tumor tissue. This TCR was recovered from a human donor with Burkitt lymphoma. The chain links TRBV7-9 to TRBJ2-5; D remains ambiguous. The CDR3 DNA sequence: TGTGCCAGCAGCATAGCAGAGGTTTACTACTTC. It codes for CASSIAEVYYF.